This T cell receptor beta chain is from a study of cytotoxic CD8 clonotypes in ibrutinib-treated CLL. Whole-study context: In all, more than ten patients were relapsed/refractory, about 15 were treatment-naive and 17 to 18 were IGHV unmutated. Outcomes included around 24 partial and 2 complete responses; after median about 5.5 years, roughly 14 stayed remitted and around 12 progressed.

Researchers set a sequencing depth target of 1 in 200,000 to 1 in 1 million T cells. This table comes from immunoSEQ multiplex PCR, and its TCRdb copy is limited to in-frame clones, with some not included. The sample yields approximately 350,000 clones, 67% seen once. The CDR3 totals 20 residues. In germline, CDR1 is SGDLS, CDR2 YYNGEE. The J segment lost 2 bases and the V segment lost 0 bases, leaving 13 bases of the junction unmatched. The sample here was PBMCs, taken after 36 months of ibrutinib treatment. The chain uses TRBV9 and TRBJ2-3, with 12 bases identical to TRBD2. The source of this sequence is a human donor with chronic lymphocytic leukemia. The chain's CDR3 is CASSVVGGVLAGGFTDTQYF. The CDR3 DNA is TGTGCCAGCAGCGTAGTTGGAGGGGTACTAGCGGGAGGATTCACAGATACGCAGTATTTT.